A selection of T cell receptor beta chains follows, all from one sample in a study of identical twins. MiXCR was run by TCRdb on the 5' RACE reads, yielding one entry per CDR3 protein. This sample has about 890,000 distinct CDR3 sequences, with around 12% found just once. Another study also made use of these data, one on yellow fever vaccine responses in identical twins.

The sequenced sample was PBMCs. The receptors were sampled from a woman aged 18-29 years in good health. Both conserved end residues are part of each CDR3. Clone sizes are given selectively: once, few, many, or a class where the clone is expanded.

J gene,clone size,V gene,CDR3 protein
TRBJ1-6,NA,TRBV10-2,CASSDATGPYNSPLHF
TRBJ2-5,few,TRBV7-2,CASSLGLAGGSETQYF
TRBJ2-3,few,TRBV5-1,CASSLVIRGSTDTQYF
TRBJ2-7,few,TRBV20-1,CSARDLGLAGVKGYEQYF
TRBJ2-7,few,TRBV7-2,CASSLGGLGEQYF
TRBJ2-1,many,TRBV3-1,CASKPLPSGIEQFF
TRBJ2-5,many,TRBV5-1,CASSLRAYQETQYF
TRBJ1-6,few,TRBV28,CASSYTIPSYNSPLHF
TRBJ2-1,NA,TRBV27,CASQGLAGAYNEQFF
TRBJ2-2,NA,TRBV5-1,CASSPVSRSDTGELFF
TRBJ2-3,many,TRBV5-1,CASSLAGVDTQYF
TRBJ2-3,many,TRBV5-1,CASSLSYTTGDGYTGGGGQYF
TRBJ1-2,few,TRBV5-8,CASGFQGYGYTF
TRBJ1-1,NA,TRBV20-1,CSASLLGRMNTEAFF
TRBJ2-3,many,TRBV24-1,CATSLRATADTQYF
TRBJ1-2,NA,TRBV2,CASSERSGDRAIYGYTF
TRBJ2-7,few,TRBV2,CASRDRVGEQYF
TRBJ2-1,NA,TRBV20-1,CSAQSGTSGGSEQFF
TRBJ2-7,NA,TRBV5-5,CASSPTLRVSSYEQYF
TRBJ1-1,NA,TRBV20-1,CSAGVRVGTEAFF
TRBJ2-1,NA,TRBV11-1,CASSGDIPGLAGYNEQFF
TRBJ2-1,NA,TRBV20-1,CSASPLGGGTYNEQFF
TRBJ2-5,few,TRBV20-1,CSANKWGGIQETQYF
TRBJ2-7,many,TRBV20-1,CSARGPGLAGTYEQYF
TRBJ2-2,NA,TRBV18,CASAKLTANTGELFF
TRBJ2-2,few,TRBV10-1,CASSGTGLSNTGELFF
TRBJ2-1,many,TRBV25-1,CASSEGQGDNEQFF
TRBJ2-7,many,TRBV12-3/TRBV12-4,CASSPTPGLGNYEQYF
TRBJ2-5,few,TRBV5-5,CASSQGQTQETQYF